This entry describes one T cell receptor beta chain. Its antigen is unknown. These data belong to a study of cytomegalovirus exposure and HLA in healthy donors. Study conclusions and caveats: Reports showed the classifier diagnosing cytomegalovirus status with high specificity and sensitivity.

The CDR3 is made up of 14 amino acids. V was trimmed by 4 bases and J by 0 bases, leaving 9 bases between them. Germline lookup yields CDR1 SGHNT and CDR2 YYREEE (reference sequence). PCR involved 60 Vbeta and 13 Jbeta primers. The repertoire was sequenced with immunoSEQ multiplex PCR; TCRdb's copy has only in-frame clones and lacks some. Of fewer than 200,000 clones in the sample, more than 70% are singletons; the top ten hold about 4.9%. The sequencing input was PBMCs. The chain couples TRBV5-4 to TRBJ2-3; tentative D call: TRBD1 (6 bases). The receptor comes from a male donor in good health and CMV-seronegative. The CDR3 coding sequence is TGTGCCAGCAGCCGCGACAGGAGCACAGATACGCAGTATTTT. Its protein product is CASSRDRSTDTQYF.